This TCR beta chain was sequenced in a study of vaccination effects on CD4 cells after COVID-19. Study background: Following the second dose by a median of 72 days, the post-vaccine samples were obtained. Broader study findings: Mainly new clones induced by vaccination were found among post-vaccine spike-reactive clones in convalescents.

Antigen-specific CD4+ T cell clonotypes were called by their expansion after viral peptide-pool culture in ViraFEST. Researchers isolated CD4+ T cells once less than 13 days of culture had elapsed. The person had a PCR-confirmed SARS-CoV-2 infection during March to December 2020. Two doses of BNT162b2 or mRNA-1273 vaccine were administered to participants. The authors replaced half the medium with IL-2 medium on days 3 and 7. Using immunoSEQ multiplex PCR, the repertoire was profiled, and TCRdb retains in-frame clones only, with some absent. The repertoire holds about 13,000 clones, with roughly 73% as singletons. Notes on this clone: Antigen specificity is unknown.

Germline values: CDR1 PRHDT, CDR2 FYEKMQ (reference sequence). The V gene end was trimmed by 5 bases and the J gene end by 0 bases; junction bases not matched to a gene: 13. The CDR3 length is 18 residues. The TCR was taken from a human donor who had a prior SARS-CoV-2 infection. The sequencing used CD4+ T cells from PBMCs cultured with HCoV-NL63 spike peptides, collected after COVID-19 vaccination. The chain is built from TRBV13 and TRBJ2-7; 10 bases are a match to TRBD2. In DNA form, the CDR3 reads TGTGCCAGCAGCCCAATGGGACTAGCGAGACCTAGCTCCTACGAGCAGTACTTC. Protein: CASSPMGLARPSSYEQYF.